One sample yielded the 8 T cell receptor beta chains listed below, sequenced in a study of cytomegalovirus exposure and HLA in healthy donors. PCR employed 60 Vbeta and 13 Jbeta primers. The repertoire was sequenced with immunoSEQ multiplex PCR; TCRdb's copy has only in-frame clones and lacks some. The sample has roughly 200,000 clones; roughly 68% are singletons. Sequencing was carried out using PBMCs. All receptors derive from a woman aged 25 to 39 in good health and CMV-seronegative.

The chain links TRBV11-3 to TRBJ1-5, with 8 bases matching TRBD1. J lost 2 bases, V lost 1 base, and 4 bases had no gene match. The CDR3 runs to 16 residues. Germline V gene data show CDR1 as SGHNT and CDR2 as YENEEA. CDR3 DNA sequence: TGTGCCAGCAGCTTAGTTACAGGGGGTGGCAATCAGCCCCAGCATTTT. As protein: CASSLVTGGGNQPQHF.

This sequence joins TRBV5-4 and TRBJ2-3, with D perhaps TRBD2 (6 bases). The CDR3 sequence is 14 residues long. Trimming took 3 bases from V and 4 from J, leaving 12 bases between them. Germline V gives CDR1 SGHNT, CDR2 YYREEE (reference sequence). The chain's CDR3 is CASSSRTTPDTQYF. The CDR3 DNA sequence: TGTGCCAGCAGCTCTCGGACTACACCAGATACGCAGTATTTT.

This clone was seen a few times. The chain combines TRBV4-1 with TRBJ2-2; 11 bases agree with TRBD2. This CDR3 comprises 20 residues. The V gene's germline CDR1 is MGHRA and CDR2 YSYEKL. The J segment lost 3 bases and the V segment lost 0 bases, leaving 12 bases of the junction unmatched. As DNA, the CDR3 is TGCGCCAGCAGCCAAGATCGAGGTATTATGGGACTAGCGGACACCGGGGAGCTGTTTTTT. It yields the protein CASSQDRGIMGLADTGELFF.

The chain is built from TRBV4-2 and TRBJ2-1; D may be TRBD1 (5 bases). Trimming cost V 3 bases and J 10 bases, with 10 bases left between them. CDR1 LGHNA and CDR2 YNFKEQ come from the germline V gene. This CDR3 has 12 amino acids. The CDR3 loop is CASSQTVDEQFF. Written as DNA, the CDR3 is TGTGCCAGCAGCCAGACAGTTGACGAGCAGTTCTTC.

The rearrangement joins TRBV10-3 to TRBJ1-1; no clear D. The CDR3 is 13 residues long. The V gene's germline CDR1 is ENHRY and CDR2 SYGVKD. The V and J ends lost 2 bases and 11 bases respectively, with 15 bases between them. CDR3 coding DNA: TGTGCCATCAGTGAGACTCTCCGGAGTACGGCTTTCTTT. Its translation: CAISETLRSTAFF.

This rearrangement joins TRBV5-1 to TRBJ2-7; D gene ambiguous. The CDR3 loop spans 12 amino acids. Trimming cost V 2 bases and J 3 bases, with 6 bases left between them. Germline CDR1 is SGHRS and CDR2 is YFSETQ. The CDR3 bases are TGCGCCAGCAGCTTCCGACTCTACGAGCAGTACTTC. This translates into CASSFRLYEQYF. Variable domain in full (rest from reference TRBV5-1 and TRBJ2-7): KAGVTQTPRYLIKTRGQQVTLSCSPISGHRSVSWYQQTPGQGLQFLFEYFSETQRNKGNFPGRFSGRQFSNSRSEMNVSTLELGDSALYLCASSFRLYEQYFGPGTRLTVT.

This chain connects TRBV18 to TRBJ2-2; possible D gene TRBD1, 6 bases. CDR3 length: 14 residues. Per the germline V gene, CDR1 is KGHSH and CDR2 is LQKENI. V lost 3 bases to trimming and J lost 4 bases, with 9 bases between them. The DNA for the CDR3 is TGTGCCAGCTCACCGACAGGCCCCACCGGGGAGCTGTTTTTT. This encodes CASSPTGPTGELFF.

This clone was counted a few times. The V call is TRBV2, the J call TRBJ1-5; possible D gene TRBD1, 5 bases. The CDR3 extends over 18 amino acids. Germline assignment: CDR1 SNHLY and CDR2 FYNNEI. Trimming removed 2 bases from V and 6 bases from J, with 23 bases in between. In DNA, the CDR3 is TGTGCCAGCAGTGAATCTAGGGCAAAGGGAGGGGTTCGTCAGCCCCAGCATTTT. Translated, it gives CASSESRAKGGVRQPQHF. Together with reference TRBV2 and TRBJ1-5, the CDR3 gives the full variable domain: EPEVTQTPSHQVTQMGQEVILRCVPISNHLYFYWYRQILGQKVEFLVSFYNNEISEKSEIFDDQFSVERPDGSNFTLKIRSTKLEDSAMYFCASSESRAKGGVRQPQHFGDGTRLSIL.